This record looks at one T cell receptor beta chain sequence and its context. Study processing details: By means of reference gene primer amplification, nucleated cell counts were estimated. Only in-frame clones appear in the TCRdb table, and some are missing; sequencing was by immunoSEQ multiplex PCR. V, J and clone size are those of that table, while D and trimming were read from the DNA. The sample yields roughly 140,000 clones, 80% seen once. The germline V gene has CDR1 MNHEY and CDR2 SVGEGT. Unmatched junction bases numbered 9, after V lost 9 bases and J lost 6 bases. The CDR3 consists of 14 residues. The data derive from a study of blood T cell repertoires in COVID-19. Study summary: COVID-19 samples from acute and convalescent phases originated in the United States, Italy and Spain.

This chain joins TRBV6-2 or TRBV6-3 and TRBJ1-5; 9 bases map to TRBD1. Specimen: peripheral blood. This TCR was sampled from a man in his fifties or sixties with acute or convalescent COVID-19. CDR3 loop: CASSRQGGIQPQHF. CDR3 nucleotides: TGTGCCAGTAGCCGACAGGGGGGAATTCAGCCCCAGCATTTT.